Listed below are T cell receptor beta chains from one sample, sequenced in a study of shared clonotypes between healthy human individuals. TCRdb's copy holds only in-frame clones and misses some; the assay was immunoSEQ multiplex PCR. The sample gives about 650,000 clones, over 95% of which show up once; about 0.11% is in the top ten. The specimen sequenced was naive CD8+ T cells sorted from blood. All receptors derive from a young woman in good health. Both conserved end residues are part of each CDR3. A D gene is named only where the DNA matches it firmly. Clone sizes are given selectively: once, few, many, or a class where the clone is expanded.

size	V	D	J	CDR3	DNA
.	TRBV7-9	TRBD2	TRBJ2-5	CASSLLSGLAGEETQYF	TGTGCCAGCAGCTTACTGTCGGGACTAGCGGGAGAAGAGACCCAGTACTTC
once	TRBV11-2	.	TRBJ2-7	CASSQWNRGKSYEQYF	TGTGCCAGCAGCCAATGGAATCGGGGGAAGTCCTACGAGCAGTACTTC
once	TRBV27	TRBD1	TRBJ1-2	CASSGTAISGGYTF	TGTGCCAGCAGTGGGACAGCCATCTCTGGAGGCTACACCTTC
.	TRBV10-3	.	TRBJ2-7	CAISESENSLSYEQYF	TGTGCCATCAGTGAGTCGGAGAACAGCCTCTCCTACGAGCAGTACTTC
.	TRBV4-1	.	TRBJ2-5	CASSQGWGIKETQYF	TGCGCCAGCAGCCAAGGATGGGGAATAAAAGAGACCCAGTACTTC
.	TRBV4-1	TRBD1	TRBJ1-1	CASSRSGGGTEAFF	TGCGCCAGCAGCCGATCAGGGGGGGGGACTGAAGCTTTCTTT
.	TRBV27	TRBD1	TRBJ2-7	CASGYRDRGYEQYF	TGTGCCAGCGGATACCGGGACAGAGGATACGAGCAGTACTTC
.	TRBV9	.	TRBJ2-7	CASNPGTAFLEQYF	TGTGCCAGCAACCCCGGGACTGCCTTCCTCGAGCAGTACTTC
.	TRBV15	.	TRBJ2-3	CATSRAGTSTDTQYF	TGTGCCACCAGCAGAGCTGGGACTAGCACAGATACGCAGTATTTT
.	TRBV4-1	.	TRBJ2-1	CASSQVWVGPRSYNEQFF	TGCGCCAGCAGCCAAGTTTGGGTCGGGCCCCGCTCCTACAATGAGCAGTTCTTC
.	TRBV5-4	.	TRBJ1-1	CASSPPTQIGTEAFF	TGTGCCAGCAGCCCGCCGACCCAAATAGGCACTGAAGCTTTCTTT
.	TRBV10-3	TRBD1	TRBJ2-2	CAISDAGGTGELFF	TGTGCCATCAGTGACGCAGGGGGTACCGGGGAGCTGTTTTTT
.	TRBV12-5	.	TRBJ2-5	CASGLVGRGTALGLETQYF	TGTGCTAGTGGTTTGGTAGGGCGGGGGACAGCGCTAGGGTTGGAGACCCAGTACTTC
.	TRBV4-1	.	TRBJ2-4	CATRGGTTINTVAKNIQYF	TGCGCCACCAGGGGGGGGACCACTATTAACACTGTAGCCAAAAACATTCAGTACTTC
.	TRBV9	.	TRBJ2-3	CASSVEIAGPITDTQYF	TGTGCCAGCAGCGTAGAAATTGCGGGACCCATCACAGATACGCAGTATTTT
.	TRBV11-2	.	TRBJ1-2	CASSLDVGILLGYTF	TGTGCCAGCAGCTTAGACGTCGGGATTCTGCTAGGCTACACCTTC
.	TRBV5-6	.	TRBJ2-7	CASSLGGGFEQYF	TGTGCCAGCAGCTTGGGAGGTGGGTTCGAGCAGTACTTC
.	TRBV11-2	.	TRBJ2-2	CASSLNTGELFF	TGTGCCAGCAGCTTGAACACCGGGGAGCTGTTTTTT
.	TRBV4-1	TRBD2	TRBJ2-2	CASSQGHSGSAWELFF	TGCGCCAGCAGCCAAGGTCATAGCGGGAGTGCCTGGGAGCTGTTTTTT
.	TRBV9	.	TRBJ2-4	CASSVGGDIQYF	TGTGCCAGCAGCGTAGGAGGGGACATTCAGTACTTC
.	TRBV27	TRBD1	TRBJ2-7	CASSPRTGWNEQYF	TGTGCCAGCAGTCCGCGGACAGGGTGGAACGAGCAGTACTTC
.	TRBV28	.	TRBJ2-3	CASSFHVRATDTQYF	TGTGCCAGCAGTTTCCACGTCCGGGCGACAGATACGCAGTATTTT
.	TRBV6-1	.	TRBJ2-7	CASSPYRVSEGEQYF	TGTGCCAGCAGTCCTTACCGAGTCTCAGAGGGTGAGCAGTACTTC
once	TRBV6-4	TRBD1	TRBJ1-2	CASSDSGTGVGYTF	TGTGCCAGCAGTGACTCGGGGACAGGGGTCGGCTACACCTTC
.	TRBV6-5	.	TRBJ2-1	CASTPTDYNEQFF	TGTGCCAGCACCCCAACAGACTACAATGAGCAGTTCTTC
once	TRBV4-1	.	TRBJ1-5	CASSQGGNKYANQPQHF	TGCGCCAGCAGCCAAGGGGGGAATAAGTACGCCAATCAGCCCCAGCATTTT
.	TRBV28	.	TRBJ2-7	CASSFDTSYEQYF	TGTGCCAGCAGTTTCGACACCTCCTACGAGCAGTACTTC
few	TRBV6-1	TRBD1	TRBJ1-1	CASSDDRGNTEAFF	TGTGCCAGCAGTGACGACAGGGGGAACACTGAAGCTTTCTTT
.	TRBV10-3	.	TRBJ2-1	CAISESSRITNEQFF	TGTGCCATCAGTGAGTCGTCGAGGATAACCAATGAGCAGTTCTTC
.	TRBV2	.	TRBJ1-5	CASSEWAGQSNQPQHF	TGTGCCAGCAGTGAATGGGCAGGGCAAAGCAATCAGCCCCAGCATTTT
.	TRBV19	.	TRBJ1-1	CASTGTMTFF	TGTGCCAGCACGGGGACGATGACTTTCTTT
once	TRBV13	TRBD1	TRBJ2-5	CASSDGTGVETQYF	TGTGCCAGCAGCGACGGGACAGGGGTGGAGACCCAGTACTTC
.	TRBV7-9	.	TRBJ2-7	CASSLGAGPGYEQYF	TGTGCCAGCAGCTTAGGGGCGGGACCGGGCTACGAGCAGTACTTC
.	TRBV5-6	.	TRBJ2-5	CASSLGLETQYF	TGTGCCAGCAGCTTGGGGCTGGAGACCCAGTACTTC
.	TRBV19	TRBD1	TRBJ2-3	CASSDLGQGMTDTQYF	TGTGCCAGTAGTGACCTGGGACAGGGGATGACAGATACGCAGTATTTT
once	TRBV27	TRBD2	TRBJ2-7	CASSSVGGRARFYEQYF	TGTGCCAGCAGTAGCGTCGGCGGGAGGGCTCGTTTTTACGAGCAGTACTTC
.	TRBV19	.	TRBJ2-4	CASSPALGIHSGKNIQYF	TGTGCCAGTAGTCCCGCCCTGGGCATCCACTCAGGCAAAAACATTCAGTACTTC
.	TRBV4-1	.	TRBJ2-4	CASSQVNRVMDKNIQYF	TGCGCCAGCAGCCAAGTAAACCGGGTAATGGACAAAAACATTCAGTACTTC
once	TRBV29-1	.	TRBJ2-1	CSVWGDSYNEQFF	TGCAGCGTTTGGGGGGACTCCTACAATGAGCAGTTCTTC
.	TRBV7-9	.	TRBJ2-5	CASSLARQETQYF	TGTGCCAGCAGCTTAGCTCGGCAAGAGACCCAGTACTTC
.	TRBV6-1	TRBD1	TRBJ2-1	CASSDRGRIYEQFF	TGTGCCAGCAGCGACAGGGGGCGCATCTATGAGCAGTTCTTC
.	TRBV10-3	TRBD1	TRBJ1-1	CAISRDSLNTEAFF	TGTGCCATCAGCCGGGACAGCTTGAACACTGAAGCTTTCTTT
once	TRBV9	.	TRBJ1-5	CASSVGLGGNQPQHF	TGTGCCAGCAGCGTAGGTTTGGGGGGGAATCAGCCCCAGCATTTT
.	TRBV7-3	TRBD2	TRBJ2-1	CASSKNRDYYNEQFF	TGTGCCAGCAGCAAAAACCGGGACTACTACAATGAGCAGTTCTTC
.	TRBV5-5	.	TRBJ2-2	CASSSGRGSGELFF	TGTGCCAGCAGCTCAGGGCGTGGATCCGGGGAGCTGTTTTTT
.	TRBV28	TRBD2	TRBJ2-1	CASSLSWTSFYNEQFF	TGTGCCAGCAGTTTATCGTGGACTAGCTTCTACAATGAGCAGTTCTTC
.	TRBV14	TRBD2	TRBJ2-1	CASSQGTSGRTEQFF	TGTGCCAGCAGCCAAGGGACTAGCGGGAGAACCGAGCAGTTCTTC
.	TRBV30	.	TRBJ1-3	CAWNTGGGGTIYF	TGTGCCTGGAACACCGGCGGGGGGGGAACCATATATTTT
.	TRBV5-1	.	TRBJ2-1	CASSFWSYNEQFF	TGCGCCAGCAGCTTCTGGTCCTACAATGAGCAGTTCTTC
.	TRBV5-1	.	TRBJ1-4	CASSRAGVPWATNEKLFF	TGCGCCAGCAGCCGGGCCGGGGTCCCATGGGCAACTAATGAAAAACTGTTTTTT
.	TRBV9	.	TRBJ1-2	CASSVGDGWAVTF	TGTGCCAGCAGCGTAGGAGACGGTTGGGCGGTGACCTTC
.	TRBV19	.	TRBJ1-2	CASSILGTALRYGYTF	TGTGCCAGTAGTATACTAGGGACGGCGCTACGCTATGGCTACACCTTC
.	TRBV27	.	TRBJ1-1	CASSLETGTEAFF	TGTGCCAGCAGTTTAGAGACAGGCACTGAAGCTTTCTTT